This T cell receptor beta chain originates from a study of T cell responses to AZD1222 COVID-19 vaccine. Study-wide background: Second-dose intervals of approximately 4 or approximately 12 weeks were pooled.

The CDR3 has 14 residues. V lost 1 base to trimming and J lost 2 bases, with 10 bases between them. Germline assignment: CDR1 SGHDT and CDR2 YYEEEE. The assay was immunoSEQ multiplex PCR, and TCRdb's table has in-frame clones only and misses some. The repertoire holds about 120,000 clones, with roughly nine tenths as singletons. About this clone itself: Its antigen is unidentified.

Findings and limits, study-wide: As reported, nearly half of all spike-specific TCRs target variant regions that are unmutated. Dominant at 160-218 and 743-854, vaccine-associated CD4 TCRs also spanned spike.

The receptor comes from an adult in good health. This sample comprised peripheral blood, obtained on day 0 of AZD1222 vaccination. The chain employs TRBV5-6 and TRBJ2-7; D is possibly TRBD1 (5 bases). The CDR3 is CASSLRQLTYEQYF. The CDR3 DNA reads as TGTGCCAGCAGCTTGAGACAGCTGACCTACGAGCAGTACTTC. The full variable domain, rest sourced from reference TRBV5-6 and TRBJ2-7, is DAGVTQSPTHLIKTRGQQVTLRCSPKSGHDTVSWYQQALGQGPQFIFQYYEEEERQRGNFPDRFSGHQFPNYSSELNVNALLLGDSALYLCASSLRQLTYEQYFGPGTRLTVT.